The 24 T cell receptor beta chains below were found in one sample sequenced in a study of T cells in localized non-small cell lung cancer (dated by TCRdb to the early 2020s). Libraries were constructed by the immunoSEQ multiplex PCR assay. In TCRdb, the immuneACCESS table is reduced to in-frame sequences with V and J assigned. These tables do not hold every clone; where another copy was compared, an unresolved V gene accounts for under half, and the others remain unexplained. A total of tens of thousands of clones appear in this sample, 80% of them only once. The ten largest clones represent about a tenth of the sample. The sample in question was peripheral blood, obtained before any cancer treatment. The receptors here all came from a female donor at least 60 years old with stage I lung adenocarcinoma.

The chain uses TRBV4-2 and TRBJ1-6; 8 bases align to TRBD1. From germline, CDR1 is LGHNA and CDR2 YNFKEQ. The V segment lost 4 bases and the J segment 5 bases; nucleotides outside the gene matches: 7. The CDR3 runs 16 residues. CDR3 region: CASSPRGHRNNSPLHF. Here the CDR3 DNA reads TGTGCCAGCAGCCCCAGGGGGCATCGGAATAATTCACCCCTCCACTTT.

V usage is TRBV15 and J usage is TRBJ2-3; tentative D call: TRBD2 (6 bases). Trimming removed 1 base at V and 2 bases at J, with 10 bases between. Germline CDR1 and CDR2: LNHNV and YYDKDF (reference sequence). This CDR3 is 15 amino acids long. The CDR3 loop reads CATSRGAGYTDTQYF. In DNA, the CDR3 is TGTGCCACCAGCAGAGGGGCGGGATACACAGATACGCAGTATTTT.

V gene TRBV11-3 combines with J gene TRBJ2-1; D remains unclear. V gave up 2 bases and J gave up 6 bases, with 5 bases separating them. Germline-derived CDR1 and CDR2 are SGHNT and YENEEA. The CDR3 has 12 residues. DNA of the CDR3: TGTGCCAGCAGCTTAATCAGCAATGAGCAGTTCTTC. Its translation is CASSLISNEQFF.

The gene calls are TRBV6-1 and TRBJ1-1, with a possible D match to TRBD1 (5 bases). Trimming stripped 2 bases from V and 1 base from J, with 8 bases between. The CDR3 length is 14 residues. Germline assignment: CDR1 MNHNS and CDR2 SASEGT. The CDR3 protein is CASSERGRNTEAFF. The CDR3 DNA follows: TGTGCCAGCAGTGAAAGGGGCCGGAACACTGAAGCTTTCTTT.

The rearrangement joins TRBV28 to TRBJ1-5, with D perhaps TRBD1 (6 bases). The CDR3 runs 15 residues. Germline CDR1 is MDHEN and CDR2 is SYDVKM. V lost 10 bases and J lost 2, with 18 bases in between. This chain's CDR3 is CATIMGGAGNQPQHF. The CDR3 nucleotides read TGTGCCACCATCATGGGGGGGGCAGGCAATCAGCCCCAGCATTTT.

The V gene is TRBV28, the J gene TRBJ2-5, with D perhaps TRBD1 or TRBD2 (5 bases each). The germline V gene has CDR1 MDHEN and CDR2 SYDVKM. V was pared by 8 bases and J by 5 bases, with 15 bases between. The CDR3 runs to 13 residues. CDR3 DNA: TGTGCCAGCCGAGGAGAGGGGCTGGAGACCCAGTACTTC. This codes for CASRGEGLETQYF.

This clone was detected a few times. The chain carries TRBV19 and TRBJ1-1; the D gene is possibly TRBD1 (6 bases). CDR1 is LNHDA, CDR2 SQIVND, per germline (reference sequence). Trimming took off 7 bases at V and 3 bases at J, with 15 bases between the two ends. The CDR3 extends over 14 amino acids. The CDR3 is CASTPRGRHTEAFF. For the CDR3, the DNA is TGTGCCAGTACCCCCAGGGGCAGGCACACTGAAGCTTTCTTT.

V gene TRBV9 combines with J gene TRBJ1-6, with a weak D call TRBD1 (6 bases). The V end was cut by 4 bases, the J end by 2 bases, with 13 bases between. The length of the CDR3 is 16 residues. The germline V gene encodes CDR1 SGDLS and CDR2 YYNGEE. This CDR3 reads CASSPRQDTYNSPLHF. In DNA form, the CDR3 reads TGTGCCAGCAGCCCCCGACAGGATACCTATAATTCACCCCTCCACTTT.

This clone occurred a few times. CDR3 in DNA: TGTGCCAGTAGTCCCGGGACAGGGGTATTCGAGACCCAGTACTTC. Its protein product is CASSPGTGVFETQYF. The V call is TRBV19, the J call TRBJ2-5; 10 bases map to TRBD1. The CDR3 loop spans 15 amino acids. V lost 5 bases, J lost 5 bases, and 8 bases stayed unmatched. In germline, CDR1 is LNHDA, CDR2 SQIVND (reference sequence).

CDR3 nucleotide sequence: TGTGCCAGCAGCGCACTAGCGGGAGGGCCGGGCATTCAGTACTTC. Translation: CASSALAGGPGIQYF. J is TRBJ2-4 and V is TRBV9; TRBD2 matches at 13 bases. Germline V CDR1 and CDR2: SGDLS, YYNGEE. This CDR3 spans 15 amino acids. Losses at the gene ends were 3 bases for V and 9 bases for J; bases not matched to a gene: 6.

In this sample, this clone turned up a few times. V usage is TRBV10-3 and J usage is TRBJ1-5, with D possibly being TRBD1 (6 bases). Germline V lookup: CDR1 ENHRY, CDR2 SYGVKD. V was cut by 2 bases and J by 0 bases, with 8 bases left in between. The CDR3 runs 15 residues. The CDR3 protein is CAISEGQSSNQPQHF. The CDR3 nucleotides read TGTGCCATCAGTGAGGGACAGAGTAGCAATCAGCCCCAGCATTTT.

This clone has only one observation. Here the CDR3 DNA reads TGTGCCAGCAACTTAAACCGGGACAGGGGCCAGCCCCAGCATTTT. It specifies CASNLNRDRGQPQHF. The chain couples TRBV6-1 to TRBJ1-5; TRBD1 agrees at 10 bases. Germline V gene data show CDR1 as MNHNS and CDR2 as SASEGT. The CDR3 contains 15 residues. Unmatched junction bases numbered 10, after V lost 7 bases and J lost 7 bases.

In its sample, this clone was seen a few times. V is TRBV28 and J is TRBJ1-4; 10 bases align to TRBD1. This CDR3 spans 13 amino acids. CDR1 and CDR2 from the germline V gene are MDHEN and SYDVKM. The trim removed 10 bases at V and 8 bases at J, leaving 7 bases unmatched. This CDR3 is CATRDRGWEKLFF. CDR3 coding DNA: TGTGCCACTCGGGACAGGGGTTGGGAAAAACTGTTTTTT.

The CDR3 sequence is CASSPGQGGHYGYTF. The CDR3, as DNA: TGTGCCAGCAGCCCCGGACAGGGGGGTCACTATGGCTACACCTTC. The chain combines TRBV5-4 with TRBJ1-2; 10 bases align to TRBD1. The CDR3 is 15 amino acids. Looked up from germline, CDR1 is SGHNT and CDR2 is YYREEE (reference sequence). V trimming: 4 bases; J trimming: 3 bases; junction bases outside the gene matches: 6.

This chain connects TRBV6-1 to TRBJ2-7; D is unresolved. Germline values: CDR1 MNHNS, CDR2 SASEGT. Trimming shortened V by 5 bases and J by 3 bases, and 5 bases separated the two germline ends. The CDR3 is made up of 11 amino acids. CDR3 coding DNA: TGTGCCAGCAGTATTAACTACGAGCAGTACTTC. Translated, it gives CASSINYEQYF.

J is TRBJ2-1 and V is TRBV9; D assignment may be TRBD1 or TRBD2 (7 bases each). CDR1 SGDLS and CDR2 YYNGEE come from the germline V gene. Trimming cost V 3 bases and J 8 bases, with 18 bases left between them. The CDR3 runs to 15 residues. For the CDR3, the DNA is TGTGCCAGCAGCGCACAGGGGAGGGGGGCGGATGAGCAGTTCTTC. Its protein is CASSAQGRGADEQFF.

The CDR3 DNA reads TGTGCCTGGAGTGTACTTTCAGCGGGGACAGGTCCTAGGGGCCAAGAGACCCAGTACTTC. It is translated as CAWSVLSAGTGPRGQETQYF. This chain links TRBV30 with TRBJ2-5; possible D gene TRBD1, 8 bases. The CDR3 covers 20 residues. Between the trimmed V and J ends, which lost 0 bases and 1 base, there was a span of 27 bases. Germline V CDR1 and CDR2: GTSNPN, SVGIG (reference sequence).

V is TRBV7-2 and J is TRBJ2-7; D gene ambiguous. Germline CDR1 is SGHTA and CDR2 is FQGNSA. CDR3 length: 13 residues. V was clipped by 0 bases and J by 9 bases, with 12 bases between them. The CDR3 region has the DNA TGTGCCAGCAGCTTAGCGGGAATGGTCGGGCAGTACTTC. Encoded protein: CASSLAGMVGQYF.

This clone came up a few times. The rearrangement uses TRBV29-1 and TRBJ2-5; 10 positions match TRBD2. Germline loops: CDR1 SQVTM, CDR2 ANQGSEA. V lost 2 bases and J lost 2; bases outside the gene matches: 8. CDR3 length equals 16 residues. This CDR3 reads CSVERASGSQQETQYF. The CDR3 DNA sequence: TGCAGCGTTGAAAGGGCTAGCGGGAGTCAACAAGAGACCCAGTACTTC.

The chain recombines TRBV19 with TRBJ2-7; 8 nucleotides line up with TRBD1. The germline V gene has CDR1 LNHDA and CDR2 SQIVND (reference sequence). Trimming cost V 6 bases and J 4 bases; bases outside gene matches: 14. This CDR3 is built from 16 residues. In nucleotides, the CDR3 is TGTGCCAGTAGCCGTATTGGACAGGGCGGGTGGTACGAGCAGTACTTC. This sequence encodes CASSRIGQGGWYEQYF.

The chain couples TRBV27 to TRBJ1-5, with unresolved D. Germline V gene sequence: CDR1 MNHEY, CDR2 SMNVEV (reference sequence). The CDR3 loop spans 17 amino acids. V lost 1 base, J lost 0 bases, and 13 bases lay in between. CDR3 sequence: CASSLLGSSNSNQPQHF. In DNA form, the CDR3 reads TGTGCCAGCAGTTTATTGGGTAGCTCGAATAGCAATCAGCCCCAGCATTTT.

In its sample, this clone was seen a few times. V is TRBV2 and J is TRBJ2-7; TRBD2 aligns across 7 bases. In germline, CDR1 is SNHLY, CDR2 FYNNEI. V shed 1 base, J shed 2 bases, and the junction held 5 bases outside the gene matches. The CDR3 has 15 amino acids. CDR3 nucleotide sequence: TGTGCCAGCAGTGAAGAGGGAGGGACTGCCTACGAGCAGTACTTC. Protein sequence: CASSEEGGTAYEQYF. The full variable domain, in which reference TRBV2 and TRBJ2-7 provide the parts outside the CDR3, is EPEVTQTPSHQVTQMGQEVILRCVPISNHLYFYWYRQILGQKVEFLVSFYNNEISEKSEIFDDQFSVERPDGSNFTLKIRSTKLEDSAMYFCASSEEGGTAYEQYFGPGTRLTVT.

The CDR3 DNA is TGTGCCAGTAGTGGGGCCCCCGGGAATCAGCCCCAGCATTTT. This codes for CASSGAPGNQPQHF. The V gene is TRBV19, the J gene TRBJ1-5; perhaps TRBD1 as D (5 bases). The CDR3 consists of 14 residues. Trimming stripped 5 bases from V and 4 bases from J, with 12 bases between. Per the germline V gene, CDR1 is LNHDA and CDR2 is SQIVND (reference sequence).

The V gene is TRBV28, the J gene TRBJ2-7, with D uncertain. Germline V lookup: CDR1 MDHEN, CDR2 SYDVKM. CDR3 length equals 14 residues. Trimming took off 2 bases at V and 5 bases at J, with 13 bases between the two ends. Here the CDR3 reads CASSLSGERNEQYF. The CDR3 DNA reads TGTGCCAGCAGTTTAAGTGGGGAACGTAACGAGCAGTACTTC.